The 11 T cell receptor beta chains given below trace back to one sample, sequenced in a study of T cells after yellow fever vaccination. From the 5' RACE reads, TCRdb called clonotypes with MiXCR, one entry per CDR3 protein. The repertoire holds 150,000 to 200,000 distinct CDR3 sequences, with about 6% as singletons. The sample was CD4+ T cells sorted from PBMCs, taken on the day of the first yellow fever vaccination. These TCRs come from a man younger than 30 who received the YFV17D yellow fever vaccine.

This clonotype was seen repeatedly, ten times or more. The V call is TRBV4-3, the J call TRBJ2-1; D is uncertain. The V gene's germline CDR1 is LGHNA and CDR2 YSLEER. V was clipped by 1 base and J by 1 base, with 8 bases between them. There are 15 residues in the CDR3. The CDR3 DNA follows: TGCGCCAGCAGCCAAGGGGCTCGTTCCTACAATGAGCAGTTCTTC. This encodes CASSQGARSYNEQFF.

The chain's CDR3 is CASSVGLAGETQYF. The CDR3 DNA is TGTGCCAGCAGCGTGGGACTAGCGGGCGAGACCCAGTACTTC. The V call is TRBV7-2, the J call TRBJ2-5; TRBD2 matches at 12 bases. This CDR3 comprises 14 residues. V dropped 5 bases and J dropped 5; count of bases not matched to a gene: 3. From germline, CDR1 is SGHTA and CDR2 FQGNSA. Full variable domain (rest looked up from reference TRBV7-2 and TRBJ2-5): GAGVSQSPSNKVTEKGKDVELRCDPISGHTALYWYRQSLGQGLEFLIYFQGNSAPDKSGLPSDRFSAERTGGSVSTLTIQRTQQEDSAVYLCASSVGLAGETQYFGPGTRLLVL.

Many counts were recorded for this clonotype. The rearrangement joins TRBV12-3 or TRBV12-4 to TRBJ2-1; 8 bases fit TRBD1. The CDR3 is 15 residues long. Unmatched junction bases numbered 10, after V lost 6 bases and J lost 6 bases. DNA for the CDR3: TGTGCCAGCAGCCTTCGACAGGGGAGGTTCAATGAGCAGTTCTTC. Translated, it gives CASSLRQGRFNEQFF.

There are many counts of this clonotype. V is TRBV4-2 and J is TRBJ1-1, with 9 bases identical to TRBD1. This CDR3 contains 16 residues. Germline CDR1 is LGHNA and CDR2 is YNFKEQ. Losses at the gene ends were 1 base for V and 1 base for J; bases not matched to a gene: 4. The CDR3: CASSQAGTGRNTEAFF. DNA of the CDR3: TGTGCCAGCAGCCAAGCCGGGACAGGGAGGAACACTGAAGCTTTCTTT.

Points on this clonotype: A much larger clone lies a single base off, so this may be a read error. This CDR3 reads CASSDGPGKQFF. DNA for the CDR3: TGTGCCAGCAGTGATGGCCCGGGAAAGCAGTTCTTC. The chain joins TRBV2 to TRBJ2-1; weak D call: TRBD2 (5 bases). This CDR3 is 12 amino acids long. V shed 3 bases and J shed 11 bases, with 11 bases lying between them. CDR1 SNHLY and CDR2 FYNNEI come from the germline V gene.

This clonotype was detected ten times or more. This chain joins TRBV11-2 and TRBJ2-1; D uncertain. CDR1 is SGHAT and CDR2 is FQNNGV in the germline V gene. The CDR3 extends over 12 amino acids. V lost 5 bases, J lost 4 bases, and 6 bases lay in between. The CDR3 spells CASSKEYNEQFF. DNA of the CDR3: TGTGCCAGCAGCAAAGAATACAATGAGCAGTTCTTC.

This clonotype was counted many times. The rearrangement joins TRBV14 to TRBJ2-1, with D perhaps TRBD2 (6 bases). This CDR3 is 14 amino acids long. V lost 6 bases and J 9 bases, leaving 18 bases between the germline ends. CDR1 is SGHDN and CDR2 is FVKESK in the germline V gene. CDR3 bases: TGTGCCAGCAGTTCGGGAGAAGGGTACGGTGAGCAGTTCTTC. Translating gives CASSSGEGYGEQFF.

This clonotype has a count of ten or more. This rearrangement joins TRBV5-1 to TRBJ2-2; D gene uncertain. The V end was cut by 4 bases, the J end by 5 bases, with 6 bases between. The CDR3 is made up of 12 amino acids. Germline-derived CDR1 and CDR2 are SGHRS and YFSETQ. The CDR3 loop is CASSGATGELFF. Written as DNA, the CDR3 is TGCGCCAGCAGCGGCGCGACCGGGGAGCTGTTTTTT. The full variable domain, completed using reference TRBV5-1 and TRBJ2-2, is KAGVTQTPRYLIKTRGQQVTLSCSPISGHRSVSWYQQTPGQGLQFLFEYFSETQRNKGNFPGRFSGRQFSNSRSEMNVSTLELGDSALYLCASSGATGELFFGEGSRLTVL.

This clonotype was detected many times. This chain uses TRBV5-6 with TRBJ1-2; weak D call: TRBD1 (5 bases). This CDR3 region has 16 residues. Per the germline V gene, CDR1 is SGHDT and CDR2 is YYEEEE. The V end lost 0 bases, the J end lost 0 bases, and 12 bases lay between the germline ends. The CDR3 loop reads CASSLVRGRANYGYTF. The CDR3 DNA sequence: TGTGCCAGCAGCTTGGTGAGGGGACGAGCTAACTATGGCTACACCTTC. The whole variable domain, filled in from reference TRBV5-6 and TRBJ1-2, reads DAGVTQSPTHLIKTRGQQVTLRCSPKSGHDTVSWYQQALGQGPQFIFQYYEEEERQRGNFPDRFSGHQFPNYSSELNVNALLLGDSALYLCASSLVRGRANYGYTFGSGTRLTVV.

The chain is built from TRBV29-1 and TRBJ1-2, with TRBD1 identical over 10 bases. The CDR3 covers 13 residues. The ends lost 4 bases at V and 9 bases at J; junction bases unmatched: 8. Germline CDR1 is SQVTM and CDR2 is ANQGSEA. The CDR3 here is CSVVAGQGSRYTF. DNA of the CDR3: TGCAGCGTTGTCGCGGGACAGGGGTCGCGCTACACCTTC.

The genes are TRBV6-2 or TRBV6-3 and TRBJ1-3; D perhaps matches TRBD1 (5 bases). The germline gives CDR1 MNHEY, CDR2 SVGEGT. The V and J ends lost 8 bases and 8 bases respectively, with 16 bases between them. There are 13 residues in the CDR3. The CDR3 spells CASAGIPPHTIYF. The CDR3 DNA reads as TGTGCCAGCGCAGGGATACCCCCCCACACCATATATTTT.